The clone carrying this T cell receptor beta chain was counted between two and nine times. Its antigen is unidentified. All of the isolated RNA was reverse transcribed, so expressed TCRB transcripts were sequenced. The protocol was immunoSEQ multiplex PCR, while the TCRdb copy is restricted to in-frame clones and leaves out a portion. This sample has about 240,000 clones, with 11% to 15% found just once. The data were taken from a study of beta chain features in type 1 diabetes. Across the study: Healthy donors and patients showed comparable age, gender and cell yields.

CDR3 length equals 15 residues. Overall study results and limits: Resolution of whether HLA type affects TCRB rearrangement was not achieved here. Across all four CD4+ subsets, people with type 1 diabetes showed modestly shorter TCRB CDR3s.

Staining for CD45RO/CCR7/CD25/CD127/CD95/CD27 allowed sorting of CD4+ naive, central memory, regulatory and stem cell-like memory cells. This TCR was recovered from a young man with type 1 diabetes. The sample was naive CD4+ T cells from blood. V usage is TRBV21-1 and J usage is TRBJ2-6; the listed D gene, TRBD1, was not tested against the DNA. TRBV21-1 is a documented pseudogene. The CDR3 DNA reads TGTGCCAGCAGCAAACCCAGGGGAGGGGCCAACGTCCTGACTTTC. It is translated as CASSKPRGGANVLTF.